This T cell receptor beta chain is from a study of Tregs in tolerant kidney transplant recipients. Profiled with immunoSEQ multiplex PCR; TCRdb holds only in-frame clones, not every one. Here the sample spans tens of thousands of clones, roughly nine tenths being singletons. Related graft donors supplied nonmyeloablative bone marrow transplants, and mixed chimerism was transient. The ends lost 7 bases at V and 7 bases at J; junction bases unmatched: 17. This CDR3 is built from 17 residues. The germline CDR1 and CDR2 sequences are SNHLY and FYNNEI. The chain is built from TRBV2 and TRBJ2-2; 8 nucleotides line up with TRBD1. This receptor was taken from a human patient who received a combined kidney and bone marrow transplant. These T cells may partly come from the graft donor. The material was CD8+ T cells from blood (PBMCs), obtained 24 months after the transplant. The CDR3 is CASTVRGRYVKVGELFF. As DNA, the CDR3 is TGTGCCAGCACCGTCAGGGGGCGTTATGTTAAGGTCGGGGAGCTGTTTTTT.